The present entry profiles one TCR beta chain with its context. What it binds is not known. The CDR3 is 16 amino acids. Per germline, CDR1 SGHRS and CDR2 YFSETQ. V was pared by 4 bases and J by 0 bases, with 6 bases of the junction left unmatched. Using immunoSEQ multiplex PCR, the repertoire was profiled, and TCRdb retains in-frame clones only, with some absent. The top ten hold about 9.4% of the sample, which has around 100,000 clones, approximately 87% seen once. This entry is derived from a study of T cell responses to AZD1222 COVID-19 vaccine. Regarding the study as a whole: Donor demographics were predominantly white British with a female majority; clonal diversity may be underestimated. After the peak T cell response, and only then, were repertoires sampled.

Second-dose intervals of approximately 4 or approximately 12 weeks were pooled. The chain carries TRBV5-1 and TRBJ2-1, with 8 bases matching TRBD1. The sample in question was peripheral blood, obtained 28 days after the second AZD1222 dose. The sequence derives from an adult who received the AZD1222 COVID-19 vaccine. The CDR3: CASSQDRVSSYNEQFF. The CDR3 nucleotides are TGCGCCAGCAGCCAGGACAGGGTTAGCTCCTACAATGAGCAGTTCTTC.